The next 4 T cell receptor beta chains were all read from a single sample in a study of blood T cell repertoires in COVID-19. Repertoires were generated with immunoSEQ multiplex PCR, while TCRdb's copy carries only in-frame clones and drops some. Here the sample spans some 150,000 clones, more than 60% being singletons. The material sequenced was peripheral blood. All receptors come from a woman between 50 and 59 years old with active or convalescent COVID-19.

This clone was seen more than once but under ten times. The rearrangement links TRBV7-8 to TRBJ2-5; D perhaps matches TRBD2 (6 bases). The CDR3 contains 16 residues. In germline, CDR1 is SGHVS, CDR2 FQNEAQ. The V end lost 3 bases, the J end lost 5 bases, and 19 bases lay between the germline ends. The CDR3 DNA follows: TGTGCCAGCAGCTTGGCCGGGACTCCGAGGAGGGAGACCCAGTACTTC. It specifies CASSLAGTPRRETQYF. Combining the CDR3 with reference TRBV7-8 and TRBJ2-5 gives the whole variable domain GAGVSQSPRYKVAKRGQDVALRCDPISGHVSLFWYQQALGQGPEFLTYFQNEAQLDKSGLPSDRFFAERPEGSVSTLKIQRTQQEDSAVYLCASSLAGTPRRETQYFGPGTRLLVL.

The chain recombines TRBV30 with TRBJ1-2; no definite D call. V was pared by 2 bases and J by 2 bases, with 9 bases between. In germline, CDR1 is GTSNPN, CDR2 SVGIG (reference sequence). The CDR3 length is 13 residues. CDR3 residues: CAWSQAENYGYTF. Written as DNA, the CDR3 is TGTGCCTGGAGTCAAGCCGAAAACTATGGCTACACCTTC.

This clone has more than one count but fewer than ten. The genes are TRBV6-2 or TRBV6-3 and TRBJ2-1; 10 positions match TRBD2. V lost 0 bases, J lost 10 bases, and 12 bases stayed unmatched. Germline V lookup: CDR1 MNHEY, CDR2 SVGEGT. This CDR3 contains 17 residues. The DNA for the CDR3 is TGTGCCAGCAGTTACTCAGCCCAGCGGGGGGGAAGATACGAGCAGTTCTTC. Its translation is CASSYSAQRGGRYEQFF.

This chain joins TRBV15 and TRBJ1-4; D ambiguous. The CDR3 contains 16 residues. Trimming pared 0 bases from V and 0 bases from J, leaving 8 bases between. Per the germline V gene, CDR1 is LNHNV and CDR2 is YYDKDF (reference sequence). CDR3 nucleotide sequence: TGTGCCACCAGCAGAGATCTAGTCGCAACTAATGAAAAACTGTTTTTT. It yields the protein CATSRDLVATNEKLFF.